Listed below are T cell receptor beta chains from one sample, sequenced in a study of control samples from healthy donors and cancer patients. Clones were sequenced by immunoSEQ multiplex PCR, and TCRdb holds only the in-frame ones, with some missing. The sample includes around 76,000 clones, roughly 89% of them seen just once. Specimen: PBMCs. The receptor set was obtained from a woman in her forties or fifties with colorectal cancer. Both conserved end residues are part of each CDR3. A D gene is named only where the DNA matches it firmly. The listing skips clone size in some rows; elsewhere it reads once, few, many or a size class.

j_gene	abundance	d_gene	v_gene	CDR3nt	CDR3aa
TRBJ2-5	.	TRBD2	TRBV6-2/TRBV6-3	TGTGCCAGCAGTCCGGGAGGGGGGGAAGAGACCCAGTACTTC	CASSPGGGEETQYF
TRBJ2-5	.	.	TRBV5-1	TGCGCCAGCAGCTTGGAAGGACAGAGAGAGACCCAGTACTTC	CASSLEGQRETQYF
TRBJ2-3	.	TRBD2	TRBV7-9	TGTGCCAGCAGCTCGAGGGGACTAGCGGCAGATACGCAGTATTTT	CASSSRGLAADTQYF
TRBJ2-5	.	TRBD1	TRBV6-5	TGTGCCAGCAGTCCCGGGACAGGGGGGGAGACCCAGTACTTC	CASSPGTGGETQYF
TRBJ2-1	few	TRBD2	TRBV2	TGTGCCAGCAGTGAGGTCTGGGGGGGTCAAAACTACGAGCAGTTCTTC	CASSEVWGGQNYEQFF
TRBJ2-5	few	TRBD1	TRBV5-4	TGTGCCAGCAGTCTACAGGGGGCGGCGGAGACCCAGTACTTC	CASSLQGAAETQYF
TRBJ2-3	.	TRBD2	TRBV5-1	TGCGCCAGCAGCTTGACTAGCGGGGGGGATACGCAGTATTTT	CASSLTSGGDTQYF
TRBJ2-5	.	.	TRBV15	TGTGCCACCAGCAGAGAAGGCCATAATCAGAATTGGGGGGAGACCCAGTACTTC	CATSREGHNQNWGETQYF
TRBJ2-3	once	TRBD2	TRBV6-2/TRBV6-3	TGTGCCAGCAGTTTAACTAGCGGGGGGGTGGAACCATCTTGGGATACGCAGTATTTT	CASSLTSGGVEPSWDTQYF
TRBJ1-5	.	.	TRBV28	TGTGCCAGCACCCTAAGGGGGACTGGACAGCCCCAGCATTTT	CASTLRGTGQPQHF
TRBJ1-1	few	.	TRBV19	TGTGCCAGTAGTGTTTTTATATCGAACACTGAAGCTTTCTTT	CASSVFISNTEAFF
TRBJ1-1	.	.	TRBV6-5	TGTGCCAGCACTTGGACAGCAGCGAACACTGAAGCTTTCTTT	CASTWTAANTEAFF
TRBJ1-5	.	.	TRBV5-5	TGTGCCAGCAGCTTGGGTCCCGGGACAACTTTGGGGGTGTCCCAGCATTTT	CASSLGPGTTLGVSQHF
TRBJ2-1	few	.	TRBV6-1	TGTGCCAGCAGTGAAAGGTGGGACTACAATGAGCAGTTCTTC	CASSERWDYNEQFF
TRBJ1-5	.	.	TRBV6-2/TRBV6-3	TGTGCCAGCAGTTTCTGGGGGGAGGCTCAGCCCCAGCATTTT	CASSFWGEAQPQHF
TRBJ2-6	.	TRBD1	TRBV5-1	TGCGCCAGCAGCTTGGGAGGGACAGGGTATACCTGGGCCAACGTCCTGACTTTC	CASSLGGTGYTWANVLTF
TRBJ2-3	once	TRBD2	TRBV4-3	TGCGCCAGCAGCCAAGAGGTCTTACTAGCGAAAGATACGCAGTATTTT	CASSQEVLLAKDTQYF
TRBJ1-2	.	.	TRBV12-3/TRBV12-4	TGTGCTACCAGGCCCAGGACTGGCTATGGCTACACCTTC	CATRPRTGYGYTF
TRBJ1-1	.	.	TRBV30	TGTGCCTGGCTGACGAACACTGAAGCTTTCTTT	CAWLTNTEAFF
TRBJ2-5	.	TRBD2	TRBV27	TGTGCCAGCAGGCTAGCGGGGGGAGAGACCCAGTACTTC	CASRLAGGETQYF
TRBJ2-5	.	.	TRBV12-3/TRBV12-4	TGTGCCAGCAGCATTGGGACGGCAGGGACCCAGTACTTC	CASSIGTAGTQYF
TRBJ2-5	.	TRBD2	TRBV7-2	TGTGCCAGCAGCGTCATAGCGGGGGACCCCGTTAAAGTAAAGACCCAGTACTTC	CASSVIAGDPVKVKTQYF
TRBJ1-5	.	.	TRBV4-3	TGCGCCAGCAGCCAAGATCGGGGAACATCCAGTCAGCCCCAGCATTTT	CASSQDRGTSSQPQHF
TRBJ2-2	.	TRBD2	TRBV7-2	TGTGCCAGCAGCTTAGGGCTAGCGGGGGTTACCGGGGAGCTGTTTTTT	CASSLGLAGVTGELFF
TRBJ1-5	.	.	TRBV6-6	TGTGCCAGCAGTCACCTAGGGACACATCAGCCCCAGCATTTT	CASSHLGTHQPQHF
TRBJ1-5	.	.	TRBV11-2	TGTGCCAGCAGTCAAGACGGCAGCAATCAGCCCCAGCATTTT	CASSQDGSNQPQHF
TRBJ1-5	.	.	TRBV28	TGTGCCAGCAGTTTGGGCAGGGGACGCCCCAATCAGCCCCAGCATTTT	CASSLGRGRPNQPQHF
TRBJ2-1	.	.	TRBV6-5	TGTGCCAGCAGGGCTACCCTCCGGGCGTACAATGAGCAGTTCTTC	CASRATLRAYNEQFF
TRBJ1-4	once	.	TRBV28	TGTGCCAGCAGTCAATCGGGTGTAACTAATGAAAAACTGTTTTTT	CASSQSGVTNEKLFF
TRBJ2-3	.	TRBD1	TRBV20-1	TGCAGTGCTAGTTTAAAGGGACAGGGGGTAACAGATACGCAGTATTTT	CSASLKGQGVTDTQYF
TRBJ2-5	.	TRBD2	TRBV6-5	TGTGCCAGCAGACAACTAGCGGATGCAGAGGCCCAGTACTTC	CASRQLADAEAQYF
TRBJ2-1	.	TRBD1	TRBV5-4	TGTGCCAGCAGCTTGATGGGGACAGACAATGAGCAGTTCTTC	CASSLMGTDNEQFF
TRBJ1-2	.	.	TRBV4-1	TGCGCCAGCAGCCCCTTTACGGGACAAAACTATGGCTACACCTTC	CASSPFTGQNYGYTF
TRBJ1-1	once	TRBD1	TRBV27	TGTGCCAGCAGTTTAACAGGGGACACTGAAGCTTTCTTT	CASSLTGDTEAFF
TRBJ2-1	.	TRBD1	TRBV3-1/TRBV3-2	TGTGCCAGCAGCCCAACAGGGGGAAGGAGGAATGAGCAGTTCTTC	CASSPTGGRRNEQFF
TRBJ2-2	.	.	TRBV7-3	TGTGCCAGCCGGGGAGGAAACACCGGGGAGCTGTTTTTT	CASRGGNTGELFF
TRBJ1-1	.	.	TRBV10-2	TGCGCCAGCAGTGACTTCGCTTTCTTT	CASSDFAFF
TRBJ1-3	.	.	TRBV3-1/TRBV3-2	TGTGCCAGCAGCCAAGGGGGACAAAGAAACACCATATATTTT	CASSQGGQRNTIYF
TRBJ1-4	once	.	TRBV19	TGTGCCAGTAAGGGAACAACTAATGAAAAACTGTTTTTT	CASKGTTNEKLFF
TRBJ1-1	.	.	TRBV4-1	TGCGCCAGCAGCCCCCAGGTGATGAACACTGAAGCTTTCTTT	CASSPQVMNTEAFF